Below are 28 T cell receptor beta chains sequenced from a single sample in a study of OX40 agonist ivuxolimab in advanced cancers. Clones were sequenced by immunoSEQ multiplex PCR, and TCRdb holds only the in-frame ones, with some missing. This table holds approximately 25,000 clones, about 77% found once. The sample consisted of CD4+ or CD8+ T cells sorted from blood, taken in a trial of the OX40 agonist ivuxolimab. Receptors originate from an adult with an advanced solid tumor such as melanoma, head and neck, liver or kidney cancer.

The chain uses TRBV25-1 and TRBJ1-1, with a weak D call TRBD1 (5 bases). The length of the CDR3 is 13 residues. The germline CDR1 and CDR2 sequences are MGHDK and SYGVNS. The ends were cut back, 3 bases at V and 7 bases at J, with 12 bases in the middle. The chain's CDR3 is CASSEMGVVEAFF. In DNA form, the CDR3 reads TGTGCCAGCAGTGAGATGGGGGTGGTTGAAGCTTTCTTT.

The V gene is TRBV19, the J gene TRBJ2-4; D gene uncertain. V gave up 5 bases and J gave up 0 bases, with 14 bases separating them. Germline assignment: CDR1 LNHDA and CDR2 SQIVND (reference sequence). This CDR3 has 16 residues. The CDR3 coding sequence is TGTGCCAGTAGTCCAAAAGCCATTGTAGCCAAAAACATTCAGTACTTC. Protein sequence: CASSPKAIVAKNIQYF. The whole variable domain, filled in from reference TRBV19 and TRBJ2-4, reads DGGITQSPKYLFRKEGQNVTLSCEQNLNHDAMYWYRQDPGQGLRLIYYSQIVNDFQKGDIAEGYSVSREKKESFPLTVTSAQKNPTAFYLCASSPKAIVAKNIQYFGAGTRLSVL.

This clone has more than one count but fewer than ten. The chain recombines TRBV28 with TRBJ1-1; the match to TRBD1 covers 9 bases. This CDR3 is 14 amino acids long. CDR1 MDHEN and CDR2 SYDVKM come from the germline V gene. V dropped 5 bases and J dropped 7; count of bases not matched to a gene: 8. CDR3: CASSPRDRALEAFF. CDR3 sequence (DNA): TGTGCCAGCAGTCCTCGGGACAGGGCCCTTGAAGCTTTCTTT.

The V gene is TRBV7-2, the J gene TRBJ1-2; D is unresolved. The CDR3 covers 12 residues. Germline values: CDR1 SGHTA, CDR2 FQGNSA. The V gene lost 5 bases and the J gene lost 7 bases, with 11 bases spanning the gap. CDR3 residues: CASSAIQAGYTF. In DNA, the CDR3 is TGTGCCAGCAGCGCTATTCAAGCTGGCTACACCTTC.

This clone is categorized as medium-sized. The chain uses TRBV27 and TRBJ1-1, with D unresolved. CDR1 and CDR2 (germline): MNHEY, SMNVEV (reference sequence). Trimming left V 6 bases short and J 4 bases short, with 12 bases between. The CDR3 sequence is 13 residues long. CDR3 nucleotides: TGTGCCAGCAGCAGACCCGAGGGCACTGAAGCTTTCTTT. Encoded protein: CASSRPEGTEAFF.

The chain has TRBV6-6 and TRBJ2-5; D gene uncertain. The DNA end lines up better with TRBJ2-7; the J call may be wrong. CDR3 size: 11 residues. From germline, CDR1 is MNHNY and CDR2 SVGAGI (reference sequence). CDR3 residues: CASSYGDEQYF. The CDR3 nucleotides are TGTGCCAGCAGTTACGGCGACGAGCAGTACTTC.

This rearrangement joins TRBV11-2 to TRBJ2-5, with 9 bases fitting TRBD1. V was pared by 5 bases and J by 5 bases, with 9 bases of the junction left unmatched. CDR1 is SGHAT and CDR2 is FQNNGV in the germline V gene. The CDR3 covers 15 residues. DNA for the CDR3: TGTGCCAGCAGCCCGTTCGGACAGGGGTCGGAGACCCAGTACTTC. Encoded protein: CASSPFGQGSETQYF.

This chain links TRBV27 with TRBJ1-1; D call uncertain. V lost 4 bases and J lost 4, with 16 bases in between. This CDR3 comprises 15 residues. Per the germline V gene, CDR1 is MNHEY and CDR2 is SMNVEV (reference sequence). This CDR3 is CASSSSWSLSTEAFF. In nucleotides, the CDR3 is TGTGCCAGCAGTTCCTCGTGGAGTCTCAGCACTGAAGCTTTCTTT.

In its sample, this clone was seen a few times. The chain recombines TRBV4-2 with TRBJ1-2; 7 bases line up with TRBD1. The CDR3 is 16 residues long. V shed 2 bases and J 4 bases; nucleotides not matched to a gene: 10. In germline, CDR1 is LGHNA, CDR2 YNFKEQ. The CDR3 DNA reads TGTGCCAGCAGCCAAACCCGGGACAGAGTTCCCTATGGCTACACCTTC. Its protein product is CASSQTRDRVPYGYTF.

The rearrangement links TRBV6-1 to TRBJ1-3; D perhaps matches TRBD1 (5 bases). Trimming stripped 2 bases from V and 2 bases from J, with 10 bases between. Germline V gene sequence: CDR1 MNHNS, CDR2 SASEGT. CDR3 size: 15 residues. As DNA, the CDR3 is TGTGCCAGCAGTGAATTGGGGCCGCCTGGAAACACCATATATTTT. Its protein is CASSELGPPGNTIYF.

V and J are TRBV9 and TRBJ2-6; tentative D call: TRBD2 (5 bases). CDR3 length equals 15 residues. Germline CDR1 is SGDLS and CDR2 is YYNGEE. The V end lost 3 bases, the J end lost 8 bases, and 15 bases lay between the germline ends. CDR3 residues: CASSARMEDSNVLTF. Written as DNA, the CDR3 is TGTGCCAGCAGCGCCCGGATGGAGGATTCCAACGTCCTGACTTTC.

This chain links TRBV11-3 with TRBJ2-5; perhaps TRBD2 as D (6 bases). V lost 5 bases and J lost 5, with 15 bases in between. The germline V gene has CDR1 SGHNT and CDR2 YENEEA. CDR3 length equals 14 residues. DNA for the CDR3: TGTGCCAGCAGCACCTCAGGCGGGGCTGAGACCCAGTACTTC. Its protein is CASSTSGGAETQYF.

This clone has only a few counts. The rearrangement joins TRBV5-6 to TRBJ1-5; the match to TRBD1 covers 8 bases. Trimming cost V 6 bases and J 4 bases; bases outside gene matches: 6. This CDR3 has 14 amino acids. The germline V gene has CDR1 SGHDT and CDR2 YYEEEE. This CDR3 reads CASTRTGRNQPQHF. DNA for the CDR3: TGTGCCAGCACCAGGACAGGGAGGAATCAGCCCCAGCATTTT. The entire variable domain, with the rest obtained from reference TRBV5-6 and TRBJ1-5, is as follows: DAGVTQSPTHLIKTRGQQVTLRCSPKSGHDTVSWYQQALGQGPQFIFQYYEEEERQRGNFPDRFSGHQFPNYSSELNVNALLLGDSALYLCASTRTGRNQPQHFGDGTRLSIL.

The table lists this clone with a few counts. The V gene is TRBV9, the J gene TRBJ1-1; D gene uncertain. Trimming removed 0 bases from V and 3 bases from J, with 9 bases in between. The germline V gene encodes CDR1 SGDLS and CDR2 YYNGEE. The CDR3 is 14 amino acids. CDR3 in amino acids: CASSVEVGHTEAFF. The CDR3 nucleotides are TGTGCCAGCAGCGTAGAAGTAGGACACACTGAAGCTTTCTTT.

This sequence joins TRBV5-5 and TRBJ1-4; D not certain. V was clipped by 1 base and J by 4 bases, with 11 bases between them. The CDR3 extends over 15 amino acids. Germline CDR1 is SGHKS and CDR2 is YYEKEE (reference sequence). In DNA form, the CDR3 reads TGTGCCAGCAGCTTGATGGGTGGTAGTAATGAAAAACTGTTTTTT. Translation: CASSLMGGSNEKLFF.

The V and J genes are TRBV5-5 and TRBJ2-1; D unresolved. V gave up 4 bases and J gave up 8 bases, with 7 bases separating them. Germline assignment: CDR1 SGHKS and CDR2 YYEKEE (reference sequence). CDR3 length: 11 residues. This CDR3 reads CASSEPHEQFF. The DNA for the CDR3 is TGTGCCAGCAGCGAACCCCATGAGCAGTTCTTC.

The V gene is TRBV7-9, the J gene TRBJ2-5; D ambiguous. This CDR3 spans 12 amino acids. V lost 1 base, J lost 5 bases, and 5 bases lay in between. Germline CDR1 is SEHNR and CDR2 is FQNEAQ (reference sequence). DNA of the CDR3: TGTGCCAGCAGCTTAGATTTTGAGACCCAGTACTTC. Amino acid sequence: CASSLDFETQYF.

V is TRBV30 and J is TRBJ1-1; 8 nucleotides agree with TRBD1. The V gene's germline CDR1 is GTSNPN and CDR2 SVGIG (reference sequence). The CDR3 loop spans 14 amino acids. V shed 1 base and J 5 bases; nucleotides not matched to a gene: 6. The CDR3, as DNA: TGTGCCTGGAGTGCGACAGGGGTTGGAACTGAAGCTTTCTTT. Residues: CAWSATGVGTEAFF. Based on the CDR3 plus reference TRBV30 and TRBJ1-1, the full variable domain is SQTIHQWPATLVQPVGSPLSLECTVEGTSNPNLYWYRQAAGRGLQLLFYSVGIGQISSEVPQNLSASRPQDRQFILSSKKLLLSDSGFYLCAWSATGVGTEAFFGQGTRLTVV.

The J gene is TRBJ2-7, the V gene TRBV4-1; 7 bases map to TRBD2. This CDR3 contains 14 residues. The germline gives CDR1 MGHRA, CDR2 YSYEKL. The V and J ends lost 4 bases and 3 bases, in that order; junction bases with no gene match: 6. CDR3 nucleotide sequence: TGCGCCAGCAGCCCCGGGGGGACCTTCTACGAGCAGTACTTC. Its protein product is CASSPGGTFYEQYF.

For this clone: The sample carries other DNA sequences with the same CDR3. This chain's CDR3 is CASSVVGGQETQYF. The CDR3 DNA follows: TGTGCCAGCAGCGTAGTCGGGGGCCAAGAGACCCAGTACTTC. The genes are TRBV9 and TRBJ2-5; TRBD2 might be the D (6 bases). Per germline, CDR1 SGDLS and CDR2 YYNGEE. The ends were cut back, 0 bases at V and 1 base at J, with 7 bases in the middle. The CDR3 extends over 14 amino acids. The full variable domain, in which reference TRBV9 and TRBJ2-5 provide the parts outside the CDR3, is DSGVTQTPKHLITATGQRVTLRCSPRSGDLSVYWYQQSLDQGLQFLIQYYNGEERAKGNILERFSAQQFPDLHSELNLSSLELGDSALYFCASSVVGGQETQYFGPGTRLLVL.

This sequence joins TRBV28 and TRBJ1-2; TRBD1 is a possible D gene (5 bases). This CDR3 is 14 amino acids long. Germline lookup yields CDR1 MDHEN and CDR2 SYDVKM. V lost 2 bases and J lost 12, with 19 bases in between. The DNA for the CDR3 is TGTGCCAGCAGTTTACCCCGGTTTGGGGCGATCCACACCTTC. Its translation is CASSLPRFGAIHTF.

The rearrangement uses TRBV29-1 and TRBJ2-1, with 9 positions matching TRBD1. The CDR3 covers 13 residues. CDR1 SQVTM and CDR2 ANQGSEA come from the germline V gene. V dropped 4 bases and J dropped 6; count of bases not matched to a gene: 4. The CDR3 bases are TGCAGCGTTGGGACAGGGGCTGGCAATGAGCAGTTCTTC. It yields the protein CSVGTGAGNEQFF.

The chain combines TRBV23-1 with TRBJ1-5; tentatively, D is TRBD1 (6 bases). TRBV23-1 is recorded as an ORF, its role being uncertain. The CDR3 has 15 amino acids. The V gene lost 2 bases and the J gene lost 7 bases, with 15 bases spanning the gap. Here the CDR3 reads CASSQGAGEAQPQHF. The CDR3 region has the DNA TGCGCCAGCAGTCAAGGGGCAGGGGAGGCCCAGCCCCAGCATTTT.

This chain connects TRBV6-9 to TRBJ2-3, with D maybe TRBD2 (6 bases). V lost 5 bases and J 3 bases, leaving 15 bases between the germline ends. The germline V gene has CDR1 MNHGY and CDR2 SVAAGI. The CDR3 runs 15 residues. The CDR3 region is CASSPYGEVTDTQYF. For the CDR3, the DNA is TGTGCCAGCAGTCCATACGGGGAGGTGACAGATACGCAGTATTTT.

This chain uses TRBV11-3 with TRBJ2-7; D is undetermined. The V end lost 5 bases, the J end lost 0 bases, and 11 bases lay between the germline ends. The CDR3 covers 14 residues. Looked up from germline, CDR1 is SGHNT and CDR2 is YENEEA. CDR3 coding DNA: TGTGCCAGCAGCGAAATCTGGGTCTCCTACGAGCAGTACTTC. Translated, it gives CASSEIWVSYEQYF.

V and J are TRBV5-1 and TRBJ2-2, with TRBD1 matching 8 bases. This CDR3 is built from 14 residues. V shed 4 bases, J shed 8 bases, and the junction held 7 bases outside the gene matches. Germline CDR1 reads SGHRS; CDR2 reads YFSETQ. The CDR3 loop reads CASSPGQDGGELFF. Written as DNA, the CDR3 is TGCGCCAGCAGCCCGGGACAGGACGGAGGGGAGCTGTTTTTT. The variable domain in full, completed from reference TRBV5-1 and TRBJ2-2, reads KAGVTQTPRYLIKTRGQQVTLSCSPISGHRSVSWYQQTPGQGLQFLFEYFSETQRNKGNFPGRFSGRQFSNSRSEMNVSTLELGDSALYLCASSPGQDGGELFFGEGSRLTVL.

The chain couples TRBV29-1 to TRBJ1-2; D call uncertain. Germline V gene lookup returns CDR1 SQVTM and CDR2 ANQGSEA. The V end lost 3 bases, the J end lost 6 bases, and 11 bases lay between the germline ends. CDR3 length: 12 residues. The CDR3: CSVDDPGDGYTF. CDR3 DNA sequence: TGCAGCGTTGATGACCCCGGGGATGGCTACACCTTC.

The chain employs TRBV6-1 and TRBJ2-7; D gene uncertain. Germline V gene lookup returns CDR1 MNHNS and CDR2 SASEGT. The CDR3 sequence is 13 residues long. Trimming removed 2 bases from V and 3 bases from J, with 8 bases in between. CDR3 DNA sequence: TGTGCCAGCAGTGAAAGCCACAGCTACGAGCAGTACTTC. It codes for CASSESHSYEQYF.